Listed here are 30 T cell receptor beta chains from one sample, sequenced in a study of human T cells and chemical hapten exposure. In TCRdb, the RACE reads were re-called with MiXCR into one record per CDR3 protein. This sample has 350,000 to 450,000 distinct CDR3 sequences, with approximately 5% found just once. The time point here: pre-sensitization, week 0. Treatment specified: therapeutic diphenylcyclopropenone sensitization with weekly scalp DPC. Sequencing was performed on whole blood, taken in connection with sensitization to the hapten diphenylcyclopropenone (DPC). These receptors were taken from a woman between 45 and 65 years old with alopecia areata. Some clones in this sample may be carry-over from other donors' samples.

This clonotype was seen more than once but under ten times. The chain has TRBV12-3 or TRBV12-4 and TRBJ2-3, with D possibly being TRBD1 (6 bases). Between the trimmed V and J ends, which lost 5 bases and 9 bases, there was a span of 12 bases. The CDR3 totals 12 residues. DNA of the CDR3: TGTGCCAGCAGTCCCCACAGGGCAACGCAGTATTTT. It is translated as CASSPHRATQYF.

This clonotype showed up many times. The rearrangement uses TRBV6-1 and TRBJ2-7, with no clear D. The CDR3 covers 14 residues. V lost 1 base to trimming and J lost 0 bases, with 7 bases between them. The V gene's germline CDR1 is MNHNS and CDR2 SASEGT. The CDR3 here is CASSEGGFSYEQYF. The DNA of the CDR3 is TGTGCCAGCAGTGAAGGCGGATTCTCCTACGAGCAGTACTTC.

This clonotype has at least ten counts. The V gene is TRBV2, the J gene TRBJ2-1; 14 bases match TRBD2. Per the germline V gene, CDR1 is SNHLY and CDR2 is FYNNEI. CDR3 length: 15 residues. J gave up 5 bases and V 6 bases, and 3 bases lay outside the gene matches. The CDR3 spells CASREGLAGDNEQFF. As DNA, the CDR3 is TGTGCCAGCAGGGAGGGACTAGCGGGGGACAATGAGCAGTTCTTC.

The table lists this clonotype with many counts. V usage is TRBV11-2 and J usage is TRBJ2-5, with D perhaps matching TRBD1 or TRBD2 (5 bases each). Trimming left V 3 bases short and J 5 bases short, with 13 bases between. CDR3 length: 14 residues. Looked up from germline, CDR1 is SGHAT and CDR2 is FQNNGV. CDR3 nucleotides: TGTGCCAGCAGCTTGAGGGGCTCGGTGGAGACCCAGTACTTC. Its protein product is CASSLRGSVETQYF.

This clonotype was counted once. One base away lies a much larger clone, so this may be a sequencing read error. The chain couples TRBV12-5 to TRBJ2-5; TRBD2 agrees at 9 bases. This CDR3 has 16 residues. Germline values: CDR1 LGHNT, CDR2 FRNRAP. Trimming at V came to 6 bases and at J to 5 bases, leaving 13 bases not matched to a gene. The CDR3 coding sequence is TGTGCTAGTGGCCCCCGCGGGGGGGTACATGGTGAGACCCAGTACTTC. Translating it yields CASGPRGGVHGETQYF.

The sample holds many counts of this clonotype. The genes are TRBV6-2 or TRBV6-3 and TRBJ1-1, with 7 bases identical to TRBD1. V shed 0 bases and J 7 bases; nucleotides not matched to a gene: 2. Germline assignment: CDR1 MNHEY and CDR2 SVGEGT. The CDR3 loop spans 13 amino acids. The CDR3 reads CASSYSGQSEAFF. The CDR3 coding sequence is TGTGCCAGCAGTTACTCGGGACAGAGTGAAGCTTTCTTT.

This clonotype appeared many times. This rearrangement joins TRBV20-1 to TRBJ1-2; tentatively, D is TRBD1 (5 bases). CDR1 is DFQATT, CDR2 SNEGSKA, per germline (reference sequence). The length of the CDR3 is 13 residues. V lost 3 bases and J 0 bases, leaving 8 bases between the germline ends. CDR3 protein: CSARDTANYGYTF. DNA of the CDR3: TGCAGTGCTAGGGACACCGCTAACTATGGCTACACCTTC.

The table lists this clonotype with many counts. The chain combines TRBV2 with TRBJ2-3; D is perhaps TRBD1 (6 bases). The germline V gene has CDR1 SNHLY and CDR2 FYNNEI. V gave up 3 bases and J gave up 1 base, with 11 bases separating them. CDR3 length: 15 residues. The CDR3 loop reads CASSEQGLGTDTQYF. The CDR3 nucleotides read TGTGCCAGCAGTGAGCAGGGGCTGGGCACAGATACGCAGTATTTT.

In DNA, the CDR3 is TGTGCCAGCAGTTGGCTCCGGAATTCACCCCTCCACTTT. Encoded protein: CASSWLRNSPLHF. The chain links TRBV6-2 or TRBV6-3 to TRBJ1-6; D remains ambiguous. The CDR3 has 13 residues. Deletions cut 4 bases from V and 7 bases from J, with 8 bases between. The germline V gene has CDR1 MNHEY and CDR2 SVGEGT.

This chain links TRBV5-1 with TRBJ2-7; D is unresolved. Germline CDR1 SGHRS, CDR2 YFSETQ. The V end was cut by 1 base, the J end by 2 bases, with 7 bases between. CDR3 length equals 13 residues. Written as DNA, the CDR3 is TGCGCCAGCAGCTTGAGCCAGACCTACGAGCAGTACTTC. It specifies CASSLSQTYEQYF.

This clonotype was seen at least ten times. V gene TRBV20-1 combines with J gene TRBJ1-5; TRBD1 is a possible D gene (5 bases). The CDR3 totals 14 residues. CDR1 DFQATT and CDR2 SNEGSKA come from the germline V gene (reference sequence). V was shortened by 7 bases and J by 1 base, with 14 bases between the two germline ends. This CDR3 reads CSVGASGSNQPQHF. The CDR3 DNA is TGCAGTGTTGGGGCCTCGGGGAGCAATCAGCCCCAGCATTTT.

This clonotype was counted ten times or more. J is TRBJ2-1 and V is TRBV6-1; D might be TRBD1 or TRBD2, each matching 6 bases. The CDR3 runs to 14 residues. Trimming shortened V by 0 bases and J by 9 bases, and 12 bases separated the two germline ends. Germline CDR1 and CDR2: MNHNS and SASEGT. CDR3 residues: CASSEAGGQSEQFF. CDR3 DNA: TGTGCCAGCAGTGAAGCAGGGGGGCAAAGTGAGCAGTTCTTC.

This clonotype turned up a few times. V is TRBV7-8 and J is TRBJ2-5; no reliable D call. The V end was cut by 8 bases, the J end by 1 base, with 8 bases between. The germline V gene encodes CDR1 SGHVS and CDR2 FQNEAQ. The CDR3 is 12 residues long. CDR3 nucleotides: TGTGCCAGCCGGACGGTCCAAGAGACCCAGTACTTC. Protein: CASRTVQETQYF.

This clonotype was observed at least ten times. V gene TRBV19 combines with J gene TRBJ1-5; TRBD1 matches 9 bases. V trimming: 8 bases; J trimming: 1 base; junction bases outside the gene matches: 6. The CDR3 runs 15 residues. Germline CDR1 LNHDA, CDR2 SQIVND (reference sequence). CDR3 sequence reads: CASGTGSLSNQPQHF. CDR3 bases: TGTGCCAGTGGGACAGGGAGTTTAAGCAATCAGCCCCAGCATTTT.

This clonotype was detected many times. The V gene is TRBV6-2 or TRBV6-3, the J gene TRBJ1-1; perhaps TRBD1 as D (5 bases). The V gene lost 6 bases and the J gene lost 1 base, with 15 bases spanning the gap. The germline V gene has CDR1 MNHEY and CDR2 SVGEGT. This CDR3 comprises 15 residues. This CDR3 is CASRQPGRRNTEAFF. CDR3 nucleotides: TGTGCCAGCAGGCAACCGGGACGGAGGAACACTGAAGCTTTCTTT.

This clonotype was detected ten times or more. The chain has TRBV29-1 and TRBJ2-1, with TRBD2 matching over 7 bases. J lost 9 bases, V lost 6 bases, and 11 bases had no gene match. Germline CDR1 is SQVTM and CDR2 is ANQGSEA. This CDR3 is 13 amino acids long. CDR3 sequence (DNA): TGCAGCGTGGTTGACTGGGGGGGTGGTGAGCAGTTCTTC. It translates to CSVVDWGGGEQFF.

This clonotype came up many times. The chain recombines TRBV28 with TRBJ1-5; 9 bases are a match to TRBD1. V gave up 4 bases and J gave up 6 bases; unmatched junction bases: 10. The CDR3 has 16 amino acids. Looked up from germline, CDR1 is MDHEN and CDR2 is SYDVKM. DNA of the CDR3: TGTGCCAGCAGTTCAGGGACAGGGCGGAAAAGTCAGCCCCAGCATTTT. Translating it yields CASSSGTGRKSQPQHF. Supplemented by reference TRBV28 and TRBJ1-5, the full variable domain reads DVKVTQSSRYLVKRTGEKVFLECVQDMDHENMFWYRQDPGLGLRLIYFSYDVKMKEKGDIPEGYSVSREKKERFSLILESASTNQTSMYLCASSSGTGRKSQPQHFGDGTRLSIL.

This clonotype was seen repeatedly, ten times or more. This sequence joins TRBV6-2 or TRBV6-3 and TRBJ1-5; 7 bases match TRBD1. Germline V gene data show CDR1 as MNHEY and CDR2 as SVGEGT. The CDR3 has 13 residues. Trimming cost V 8 bases and J 6 bases; bases outside gene matches: 7. CDR3 loop: CASADRAGQPQHF. The DNA of the CDR3 is TGTGCCAGCGCCGACAGGGCTGGTCAGCCCCAGCATTTT.

This clonotype came up a few times. This chain links TRBV28 with TRBJ1-5; maybe TRBD1 (5 bases). Trimming took off 7 bases at V and 3 bases at J, with 13 bases between the two ends. The CDR3 runs 14 residues. Per the germline V gene, CDR1 is MDHEN and CDR2 is SYDVKM. DNA for the CDR3: TGTGCCAGCAAACCGGGACCGGACAATCAGCCCCAGCATTTT. This sequence encodes CASKPGPDNQPQHF.

This clonotype was seen ten or more times. This sequence joins TRBV5-5 and TRBJ2-3, with 8 bases that match TRBD2. The germline CDR1 and CDR2 sequences are SGHKS and YYEKEE (reference sequence). Trimming removed 7 bases from V and 1 base from J; junction bases left unmatched: 11. The CDR3 runs to 16 residues. Written as DNA, the CDR3 is TGTGCCAGCCCGGGGGGGGCCAATCCACGCACAGATACGCAGTATTTT. Translating gives CASPGGANPRTDTQYF. The full variable domain, its missing parts supplied by reference TRBV5-5 and TRBJ2-3, is DAGVTQSPTHLIKTRGQQVTLRCSPISGHKSVSWYQQVLGQGPQFIFQYYEKEERGRGNFPDRFSARQFPNYSSELNVNALLLGDSALYLCASPGGANPRTDTQYFGPGTRLTVL.

This clonotype was recorded at least ten times. The V and J genes are TRBV2 and TRBJ2-3, with TRBD2 matching over 12 bases. CDR3 length: 16 residues. V trimming: 6 bases; J trimming: 9 bases; junction bases outside the gene matches: 13. Germline V gives CDR1 SNHLY, CDR2 FYNNEI. The CDR3: CASSLPSGGAGRTQYF. The CDR3 nucleotides read TGTGCCAGCAGCCTCCCTAGCGGGGGGGCCGGAAGGACGCAGTATTTT.

This clonotype was picked up many times. V gene TRBV29-1 combines with J gene TRBJ2-1; tentative D call: TRBD2 (5 bases). CDR1 and CDR2 (germline): SQVTM, ANQGSEA. Trimming cost V 2 bases and J 0 bases, with 11 bases left between them. This CDR3 region has 15 residues. The chain's CDR3 is CSVETGSHSYNEQFF. For the CDR3, the DNA is TGCAGCGTTGAAACGGGATCACACTCCTACAATGAGCAGTTCTTC.

Many counts were recorded for this clonotype. The V call is TRBV4-1, the J call TRBJ2-1, with 16 bases that match TRBD2. Looked up from germline, CDR1 is MGHRA and CDR2 is YSYEKL. The CDR3 runs 17 residues. V was pared by 0 bases and J by 10 bases, with 6 bases of the junction left unmatched. CDR3 DNA sequence: TGCGCCAGCAGCCAAGAAGGGACTAGCGGGGGGGCAGGGGAGCAGTTCTTC. Protein sequence: CASSQEGTSGGAGEQFF.

This clonotype was recorded at least ten times. The chain couples TRBV28 to TRBJ1-5, with D uncertain. This CDR3 has 14 residues. Germline assignment: CDR1 MDHEN and CDR2 SYDVKM. Trimming left V 8 bases short and J 1 base short, with 12 bases between. The CDR3 loop reads CASGPDPSNQPQHF. In nucleotides, the CDR3 is TGTGCCAGCGGGCCCGACCCGAGCAATCAGCCCCAGCATTTT.

Many counts were recorded for this clonotype. The gene calls are TRBV7-9 and TRBJ1-1; D gene uncertain. The germline gives CDR1 SEHNR, CDR2 FQNEAQ (reference sequence). CDR3 size: 12 residues. Deletions cut 8 bases from V and 7 bases from J, with 14 bases between. The CDR3 bases are TGTGCCAGCGGGCATTCAGATTATGAAGCTTTCTTT. Translated, it gives CASGHSDYEAFF.

The rearrangement links TRBV15 to TRBJ2-1; the D is unclear. The V end lost 5 bases, the J end lost 10 bases, and 9 bases lay between the germline ends. This CDR3 comprises 11 residues. From germline, CDR1 is LNHNV and CDR2 YYDKDF (reference sequence). The CDR3 sequence: CATSQQTEQFF. CDR3 in DNA: TGTGCCACCAGCCAGCAAACCGAGCAGTTCTTC.

The chain employs TRBV4-1 and TRBJ2-1; 9 nucleotides align to TRBD2. Germline V gene lookup returns CDR1 MGHRA and CDR2 YSYEKL. The CDR3 length is 16 residues. V shed 4 bases and J 6 bases; nucleotides not matched to a gene: 10. The CDR3 loop reads CASSLVEAGGPNEQFF. CDR3 in DNA: TGCGCCAGCAGCCTCGTTGAGGCGGGAGGGCCCAATGAGCAGTTCTTC.

This clonotype was recorded once. This may stem from a read error, because a much larger clone lies one nucleotide away. The V gene is TRBV12-3 or TRBV12-4, the J gene TRBJ1-2; D ambiguous. The CDR3 has 14 residues. The CDR3 DNA reads TGTACCAGCAGTCCTATCGCCCCGGGTTATGGCTACACCTTC. It specifies CTSSPIAPGYGYTF.

J is TRBJ2-1 and V is TRBV7-2, with 7 bases that match TRBD2. The CDR3 loop spans 13 amino acids. The ends lost 5 bases at V and 9 bases at J; junction bases unmatched: 7. Germline lookup yields CDR1 SGHTA and CDR2 FQGNSA. The CDR3: CASSHTRGVEQFF. The CDR3 coding sequence is TGTGCCAGCAGCCACACCCGGGGGGTTGAGCAGTTCTTC.

This clonotype was detected many times. The chain couples TRBV11-2 to TRBJ1-1; TRBD1 matches at 7 bases. Germline V gene sequence: CDR1 SGHAT, CDR2 FQNNGV. This CDR3 contains 13 residues. V lost 3 bases and J lost 5; bases outside the gene matches: 3. As DNA, the CDR3 is TGTGCCAGCAGCTTGACAGGGCAAACTGAAGCTTTCTTT. Protein sequence: CASSLTGQTEAFF.